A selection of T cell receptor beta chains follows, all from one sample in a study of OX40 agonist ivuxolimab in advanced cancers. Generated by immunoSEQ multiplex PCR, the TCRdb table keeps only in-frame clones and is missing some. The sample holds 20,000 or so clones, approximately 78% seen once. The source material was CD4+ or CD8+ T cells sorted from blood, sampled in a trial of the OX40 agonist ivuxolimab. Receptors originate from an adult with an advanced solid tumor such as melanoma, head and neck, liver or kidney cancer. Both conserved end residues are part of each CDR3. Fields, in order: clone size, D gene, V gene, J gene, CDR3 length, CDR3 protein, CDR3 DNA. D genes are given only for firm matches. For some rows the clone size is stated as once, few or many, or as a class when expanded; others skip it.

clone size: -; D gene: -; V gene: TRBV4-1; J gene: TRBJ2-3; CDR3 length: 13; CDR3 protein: CASSQVVAGTQYF; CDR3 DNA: TGCGCCAGCAGCCAAGTAGTCGCAGGGACGCAGTATTTT
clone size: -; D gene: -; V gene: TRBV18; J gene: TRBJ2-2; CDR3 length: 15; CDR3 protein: CASSPPDDGTGELFF; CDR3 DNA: TGTGCCAGCTCACCACCGGATGACGGCACCGGGGAGCTGTTTTTT
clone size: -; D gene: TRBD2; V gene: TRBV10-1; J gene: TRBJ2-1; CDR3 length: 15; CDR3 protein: CASSLAGNSYNEQFF; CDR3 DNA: TGCGCCAGCAGTCTAGCGGGAAACTCCTACAATGAGCAGTTCTTC
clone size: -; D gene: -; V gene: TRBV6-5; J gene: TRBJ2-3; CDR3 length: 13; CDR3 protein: CASSWQRQDTQYF; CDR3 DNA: TGTGCCAGCAGTTGGCAGAGGCAAGATACGCAGTATTTT
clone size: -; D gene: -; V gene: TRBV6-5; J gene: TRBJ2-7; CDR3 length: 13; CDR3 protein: CATRDANSYEQYF; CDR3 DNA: TGTGCCACCAGGGATGCCAATTCCTACGAGCAGTACTTC
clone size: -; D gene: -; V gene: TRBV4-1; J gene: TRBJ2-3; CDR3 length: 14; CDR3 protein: CASSPVENTDTQYF; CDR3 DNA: TGCGCCAGCAGCCCAGTGGAGAACACAGATACGCAGTATTTT
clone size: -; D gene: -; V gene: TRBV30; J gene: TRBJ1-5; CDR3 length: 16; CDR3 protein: CAWSVREHSRDQPQHF; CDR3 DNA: TGTGCCTGGAGTGTAAGAGAACACTCCCGGGATCAGCCCCAGCATTTT
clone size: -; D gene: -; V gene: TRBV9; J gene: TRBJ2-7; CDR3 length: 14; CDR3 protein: CASSLGTVPYEQYF; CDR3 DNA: TGTGCCAGCAGCCTCGGGACGGTACCCTACGAGCAGTACTTC
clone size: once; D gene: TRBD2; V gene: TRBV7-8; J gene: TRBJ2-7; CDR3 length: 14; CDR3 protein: CASSPRGRVYEQYF; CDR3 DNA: TGTGCCAGCAGCCCTCGGGGGAGGGTATACGAGCAGTACTTC
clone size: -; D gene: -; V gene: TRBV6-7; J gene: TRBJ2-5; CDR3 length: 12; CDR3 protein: CASSSEEKTQYF; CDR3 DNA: TGTGCCAGCAGTTCGGAGGAGAAGACCCAGTACTTC
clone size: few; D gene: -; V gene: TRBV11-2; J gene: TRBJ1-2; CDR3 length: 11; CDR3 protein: CASSNYYGYTF; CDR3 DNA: TGTGCCAGCAGCAACTACTATGGCTACACCTTC
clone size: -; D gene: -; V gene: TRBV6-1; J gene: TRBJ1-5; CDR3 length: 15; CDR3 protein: CASSDAAGEGQPQHF; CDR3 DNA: TGTGCCAGCAGTGACGCGGCGGGGGAAGGGCAGCCCCAGCATTTT
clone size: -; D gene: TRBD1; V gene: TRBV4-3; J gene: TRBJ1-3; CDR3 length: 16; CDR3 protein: CASSQDWTGFGNTIYF; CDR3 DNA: TGCGCCAGCAGCCAAGATTGGACAGGGTTCGGAAACACCATATATTTT
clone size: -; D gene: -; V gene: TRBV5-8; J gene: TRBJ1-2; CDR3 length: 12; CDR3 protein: CASTLGSLGYTF; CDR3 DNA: TGTGCCAGCACCCTGGGGTCCCTTGGCTACACCTTC